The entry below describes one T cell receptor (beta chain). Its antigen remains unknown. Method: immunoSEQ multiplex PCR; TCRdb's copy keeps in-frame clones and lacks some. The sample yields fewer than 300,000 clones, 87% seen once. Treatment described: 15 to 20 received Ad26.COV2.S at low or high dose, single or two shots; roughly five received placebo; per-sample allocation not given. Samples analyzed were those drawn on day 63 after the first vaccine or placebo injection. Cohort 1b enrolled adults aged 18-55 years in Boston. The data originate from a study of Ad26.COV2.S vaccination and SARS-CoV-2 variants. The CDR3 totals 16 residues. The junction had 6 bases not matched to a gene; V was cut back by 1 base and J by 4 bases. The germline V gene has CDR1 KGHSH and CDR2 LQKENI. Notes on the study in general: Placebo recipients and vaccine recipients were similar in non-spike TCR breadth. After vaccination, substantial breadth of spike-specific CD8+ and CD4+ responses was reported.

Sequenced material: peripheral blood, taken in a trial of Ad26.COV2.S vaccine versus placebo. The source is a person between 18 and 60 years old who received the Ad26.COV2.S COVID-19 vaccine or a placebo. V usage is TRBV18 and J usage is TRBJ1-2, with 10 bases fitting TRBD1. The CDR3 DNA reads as TGTGCCAGCTCACCACGAGGGGACAGGGGTACCTATGGCTACACCTTC. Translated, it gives CASSPRGDRGTYGYTF. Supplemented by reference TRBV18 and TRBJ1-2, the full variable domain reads NAGVMQNPRHLVRRRGQEARLRCSPMKGHSHVYWYRQLPEEGLKFMVYLQKENIIDESGMPKERFSAEFPKEGPSILRIQQVVRGDSAAYFCASSPRGDRGTYGYTFGSGTRLTVV.